Given below is one T cell receptor beta chain in context. Its target antigen remains unknown. No clone much larger than this one lies a single base away; base qualities are absent. The sample originates from a study of blood T cell repertoires in COVID-19 (dated by TCRdb to about 2020). With respect to the entire study: The collaborator samples originated in the United States, Italy and Spain and spanned the acute and convalescent phases of COVID-19. The material from the prospective study consisted of cDNA or gDNA derived from T cells, B-cell-depleted T cells, or PBMCs. The dataset comprised deeply sampled blood TCRbeta repertoires from subjects exposed to, actively infected with, or recovered from COVID-19. A freely available public database, intended as a resource for researchers studying the immune response to SARS-CoV-2, is where the repertoires were released. The samples were drawn from the first 160 participants of the ongoing ImmuneRACE study and from 950 to 1,500 subjects provided by 6 global collaborators. Sample metadata almost always included a de-identified subject ID, COVID-19 status, age in years and sex. Where available, HLA class I and class II types were taken from metadata supplied by the sample provider and were not determined by assay-based typing. The investigation overall reported the following: The amount of clinical and demographic metadata varied by source and participant and was provided uncurated.

Trimming at the junction amounts to 2 bases on V and 5 bases on J, and the germline ends lie 6 bases apart. For CDR1 and CDR2, the germline V gene lists SGHTA and FQGNSA. The CDR3 goes from the cysteine to the phenylalanine over 13 residues. Of the read, only the CDR3 DNA is kept; its 39 bases are in frame from base 1. Each collaborating institution followed its own protocols to collect whole blood in K2EDTA tubes. For TCRbeta analysis, collaborator samples were shipped as frozen whole blood, as isolated PBMCs, or as DNA extracted from either sample type. TCRbeta CDR3 regions were amplified from genomic DNA by means of the immunoSEQ Assay, a bias-controlled multiplex PCR. For the original study's pipeline: Within the assay, amplification of reference gene primers was used to estimate how many nucleated cells each sample contained. To quantify the absolute abundance of each unique TCRbeta CDR3 rearrangement, sequence reads were collapsed and filtered. For each sample, productive Simpson clonality was calculated as the square root of Simpson's diversity index over productive rearrangements. The table was pulled from immuneACCESS by TCRdb, which kept in-frame rearrangements only. Such tables lose some clones; where checked, under half of the loss comes from unresolved V genes, and the rest has no known cause. D and trimming were read from the DNA, whereas the V and J calls and clone size are those reported in that table. Recorded for this sample are approximately 71,000 clones; roughly 80% of them occurred a single time. The ten top clones hold roughly 13% of the sample.

The sequence is built from TRBV7-2 and TRBJ2-2; the D segment cannot be called with confidence. Sequencing was carried out using peripheral blood. The clonotype was recovered from a woman of 80 years or more with acute or convalescent COVID-19. The CDR3 region has the sequence CASSLTGTGELFF. DNA sequence: TGTGCCAGCAGCTTAACCGGGACCGGGGAGCTGTTTTTT.